The text below deals with one T cell receptor beta chain. The junction and the germline gene differ at one end; a read error may be behind it. Source study methods: Estimation of nucleated cell counts relied on the amplification of reference gene primers. Produced via immunoSEQ multiplex PCR; TCRdb's table is partial and in-frame only. The V and J calls and the clone size are those of that table, but D and trimming were determined from the DNA. The table shows 240,000 or so clones, with roughly 80% occurring only once. This CDR3 is built from 13 residues. Germline CDR1 SGHVS, CDR2 FNYEAQ. The sample originates from a study of blood T cell repertoires in COVID-19. Study-wide context: Donors in the United States, Italy and Spain gave samples during acute or convalescent COVID-19. The cDNA or gDNA used as material had been derived from T cells, B-cell-depleted T cells, or PBMCs.

V is TRBV7-6 and J is TRBJ2-7; 10 bases align to TRBD2. The TCR comes from a woman aged 18-30 years with acute or convalescent COVID-19. The specimen was peripheral blood. The CDR3 DNA is TGTGCCAGCAGCCTAGCGGGAGCTTGGGAGCAGTACTTC. Its protein is CASSLAGAWEQYF.